This TCR beta chain comes out of a study of blood T cells in healthy people across ages. For the second PCR, which ran for about 6 to 11 cycles, a sample-barcoded 5' primer and a J-beta primer mix were used. TCRdb processed the 5' RACE reads anew with MiXCR; each CDR3 protein has one entry. The data show about 1.4 million distinct CDR3 sequences, approximately 59% seen once. Study observations and caveats: Estimates of diversity drawn from one million T cells were considered underestimates.

V was trimmed by 7 bases and J by 6 bases, leaving 9 bases between them. This CDR3 is 10 amino acids long. Germline lookup yields CDR1 SQVTM and CDR2 ANQGSEA. This clonotype was counted between two and nine times. Its antigen is unknown. The chain carries TRBV29-1 and TRBJ1-2; D perhaps matches TRBD1 (5 bases). The sequencing sample was made of blood. The sequence was obtained from a man aged 18-30 years in good health. For the CDR3, the DNA is TGCAGCGCCGCAGGGAATGGCTACACCTTC. Translating gives CSAAGNGYTF.